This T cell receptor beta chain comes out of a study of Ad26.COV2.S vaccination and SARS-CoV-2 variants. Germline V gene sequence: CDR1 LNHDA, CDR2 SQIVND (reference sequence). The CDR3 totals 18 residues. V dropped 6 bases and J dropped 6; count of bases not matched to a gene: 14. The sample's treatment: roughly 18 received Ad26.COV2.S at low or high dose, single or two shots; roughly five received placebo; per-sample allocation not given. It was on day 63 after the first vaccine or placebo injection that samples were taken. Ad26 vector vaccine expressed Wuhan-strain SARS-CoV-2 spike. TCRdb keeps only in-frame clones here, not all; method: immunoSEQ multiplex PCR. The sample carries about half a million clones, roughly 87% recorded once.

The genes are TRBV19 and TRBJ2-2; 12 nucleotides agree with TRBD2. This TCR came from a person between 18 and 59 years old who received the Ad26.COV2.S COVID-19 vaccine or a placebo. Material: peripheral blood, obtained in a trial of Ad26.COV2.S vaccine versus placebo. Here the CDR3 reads CASRAALKGLAGAGELFF. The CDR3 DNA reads TGTGCCAGTAGGGCGGCTTTAAAGGGACTAGCGGGTGCCGGGGAGCTGTTTTTT. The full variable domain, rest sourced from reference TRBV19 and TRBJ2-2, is DGGITQSPKYLFRKEGQNVTLSCEQNLNHDAMYWYRQDPGQGLRLIYYSQIVNDFQKGDIAEGYSVSREKKESFPLTVTSAQKNPTAFYLCASRAALKGLAGAGELFFGEGSRLTVL.